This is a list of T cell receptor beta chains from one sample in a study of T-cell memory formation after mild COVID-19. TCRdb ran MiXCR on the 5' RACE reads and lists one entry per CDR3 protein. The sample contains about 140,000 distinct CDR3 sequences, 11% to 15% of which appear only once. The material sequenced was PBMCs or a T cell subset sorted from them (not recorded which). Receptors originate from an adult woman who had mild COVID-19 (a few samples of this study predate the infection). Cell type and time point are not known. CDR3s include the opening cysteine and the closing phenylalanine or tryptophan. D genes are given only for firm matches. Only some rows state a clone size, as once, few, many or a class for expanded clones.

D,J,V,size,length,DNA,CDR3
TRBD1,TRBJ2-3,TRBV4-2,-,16,TGTGCCAGCAGCCATGGACAGGGCACCCACACAGATACGCAGTATTTT,CASSHGQGTHTDTQYF
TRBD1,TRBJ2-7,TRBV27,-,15,TGTGCCAGCAGTAATACCGGGACAGAGGCCTACGAGCAGTACTTC,CASSNTGTEAYEQYF
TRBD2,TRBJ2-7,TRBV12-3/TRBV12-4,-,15,TGTGCCAGCAGTTTAGGTGCGGGAGCTGGCTTCGAGCAGTACTTC,CASSLGAGAGFEQYF
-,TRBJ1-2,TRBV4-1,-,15,TGCGCCAGCAGCCAAGACCCAGAAGGGAACTATGGCTACACCTTC,CASSQDPEGNYGYTF
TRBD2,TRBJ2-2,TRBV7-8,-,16,TGTGCCAGCGGGACTAGCGGGAGTGTGAACACCGGGGAGCTGTTTTTT,CASGTSGSVNTGELFF
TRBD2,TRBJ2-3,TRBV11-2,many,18,TGTGCCAGCAGCTTAGTTGATCGCCTAGCGGGGCGCCCGGATACGCAGTATTTT,CASSLVDRLAGRPDTQYF
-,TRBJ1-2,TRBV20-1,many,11,TGCAGTGCTAGCACACCCGCCGACTACACCTTC,CSASTPADYTF
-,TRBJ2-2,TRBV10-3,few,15,TGTGCCATCAGTGAGCGTAGCGTGAACACCGGGGAGCTGTTTTTT,CAISERSVNTGELFF
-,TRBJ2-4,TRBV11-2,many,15,TGTGCCAGCAGCCAGGGATGGCAGATGGGGGACATTCAGTACTTC,CASSQGWQMGDIQYF
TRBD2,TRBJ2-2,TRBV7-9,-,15,TGTGCCAGCAGCCTGACTAGCGGATACACCGGGGAGCTGTTTTTT,CASSLTSGYTGELFF
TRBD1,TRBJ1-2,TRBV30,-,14,TGTGCCTGGAGTGTACCGGACAGGGTCTATGGCTACACCTTC,CAWSVPDRVYGYTF
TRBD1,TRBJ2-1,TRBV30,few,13,TGTGCCTGTAAGGGGGCTGGTTACAATGAGCAGTTCTTC,CACKGAGYNEQFF
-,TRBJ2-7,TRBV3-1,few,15,TGTGCCAGCAGCCATTTCAGGGGGGAGTCCTACGAGCAGTACTTC,CASSHFRGESYEQYF
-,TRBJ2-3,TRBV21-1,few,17,TGTGCCAGCTGCCCCTTCTGCGGGGCCTCGTCCACAGATACGCAGTATTTT,CASCPFCGASSTDTQYF
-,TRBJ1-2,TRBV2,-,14,TGTGCCAGCACCCCGAAGGACCTCGACGATGGCTACACCTTC,CASTPKDLDDGYTF
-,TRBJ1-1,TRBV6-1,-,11,TGTGCCAGCGCCCAGAACGGGGATACTTTCTTT,CASAQNGDTFF
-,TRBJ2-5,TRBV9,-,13,TGTGCCAGCAGCGGGGGAAATGGGGTGACCCAGTACTTC,CASSGGNGVTQYF
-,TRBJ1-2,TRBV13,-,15,TGTGCCAGCAGCTTAGTGAGGGGACCGAGCTATGGCTACACCTTC,CASSLVRGPSYGYTF
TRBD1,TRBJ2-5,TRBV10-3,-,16,TGTGCCATCAGTGACCAGGAGACAGGGGACCAAGAGACCCAGTACTTC,CAISDQETGDQETQYF
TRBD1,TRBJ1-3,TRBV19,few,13,TGTGCCGGGGGACAGAACTCTGGAAACACCATATATTTT,CAGGQNSGNTIYF
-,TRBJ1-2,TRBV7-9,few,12,TGTGCCAGCAGCTTAGACAGCTATGGCTACACCTTC,CASSLDSYGYTF
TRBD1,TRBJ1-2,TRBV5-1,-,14,TGCGCCAGCAGCCCGCCGGGACAGAACTATGGCTACACCTTC,CASSPPGQNYGYTF
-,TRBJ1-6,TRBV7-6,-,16,TGTGCCAGCAGCTTAGGAGAGGCATCCTATAATTCACCCCTCCACTTT,CASSLGEASYNSPLHF
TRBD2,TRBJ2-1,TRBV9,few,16,TGTGCCAGCAGCGTAGATAGCGGGAGGGCCGCGCATGAGCAGTTCTTC,CASSVDSGRAAHEQFF
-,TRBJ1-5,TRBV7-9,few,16,TGTGCCAGCAGCTTAGGGGCCTACGGTCTCAATCAGCCCCAGCATTTT,CASSLGAYGLNQPQHF
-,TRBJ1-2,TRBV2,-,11,TGTGCCAGCAGTGAAGCGCGAGACATCACCTTC,CASSEARDITF
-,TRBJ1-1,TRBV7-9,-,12,TGTGCCAGCAGCTTAAACAGGGTAGAAGCTTTCTTT,CASSLNRVEAFF
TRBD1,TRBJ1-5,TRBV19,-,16,TGTGCCAGTAGTATGGACAGGATCATTAGCAATCAGCCCCAGCATTTT,CASSMDRIISNQPQHF
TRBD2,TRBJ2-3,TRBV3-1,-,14,TGTGCCAGCACCCCGGGACTAGCGGCCGATACGCAGTATTTT,CASTPGLAADTQYF
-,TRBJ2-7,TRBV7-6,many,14,TGTGCCAGCAGCCCCTCTGGGACTCTATACGAGCAGTACTTC,CASSPSGTLYEQYF
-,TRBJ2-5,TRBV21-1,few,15,TGTGCCAGCAGCACGGAACAGCTGCCTTTCGGGGCCCAGTACTTC,CASSTEQLPFGAQYF
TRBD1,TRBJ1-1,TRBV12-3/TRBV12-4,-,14,TGTGCCAGCAGTCCCGACAGGGTGGGAACTGAAGCTTTCTTT,CASSPDRVGTEAFF
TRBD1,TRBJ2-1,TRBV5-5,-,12,TGTGCCAGCAGCACACAGGGGTATGAGCAGTTCTTC,CASSTQGYEQFF
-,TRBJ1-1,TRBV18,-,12,TGTGCCAGCTCCCTGGGACGCCAGGAAGCTTTCTTT,CASSLGRQEAFF
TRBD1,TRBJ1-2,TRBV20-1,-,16,TGCAGTGCTAGAGCTTTTCGGACAGGGGGCGACTATGGCTACACCTTC,CSARAFRTGGDYGYTF
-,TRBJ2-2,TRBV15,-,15,TGTGCCACCAGCAGAGGCGTGACAGAACTGGGGGAGCTGTTTTTT,CATSRGVTELGELFF
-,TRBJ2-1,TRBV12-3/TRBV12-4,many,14,TGTGCCAGCAGTTACGCCGGGAACCACAATGAGCAGTTCTTC,CASSYAGNHNEQFF
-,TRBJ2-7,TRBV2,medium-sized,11,TGTGCCAGCAGTTGGGCCTACGAGCAGTACTTC,CASSWAYEQYF
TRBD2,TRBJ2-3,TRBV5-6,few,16,TGTGCCAGCAGCGCCCCCAGGACTAGAGTCTGGGATACGCAGTATTTT,CASSAPRTRVWDTQYF
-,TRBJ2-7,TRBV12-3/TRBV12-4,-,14,TGTGCCAGCAGTTTCGGGCTAGCGAATTACGAGCAGTACTTC,CASSFGLANYEQYF
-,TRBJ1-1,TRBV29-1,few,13,TGCAGCGTTGTGTGGCAAGGAGACACTGAAGCTTTCTTT,CSVVWQGDTEAFF
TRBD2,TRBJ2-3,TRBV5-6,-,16,TGTGCCAGCAGCTGGGGGACTAGCGGACCCACAGATACGCAGTATTTT,CASSWGTSGPTDTQYF
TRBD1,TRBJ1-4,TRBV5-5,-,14,TGTGCCAGCAGCCGGGACAGGGTGACTGAAAAACTGTTTTTT,CASSRDRVTEKLFF
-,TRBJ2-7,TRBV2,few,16,TGTGCCAGCAGTCAAACTTCCGGGACGCCCGACGTCGGGCAGTACTTC,CASSQTSGTPDVGQYF
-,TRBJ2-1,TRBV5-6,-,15,TGTGCCAGCAGCCCTGAACACCCCCCCTACAATGAGCAGTTCTTC,CASSPEHPPYNEQFF
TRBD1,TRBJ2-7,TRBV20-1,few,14,TGCAGTGCTAGAAGACCTGGACAGGACTACGAGCAGTACTTC,CSARRPGQDYEQYF
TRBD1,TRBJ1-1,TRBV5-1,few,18,TGCGCCAGCAGCTTGGTTTCTGGGACAGGGGGCGTCGGAACTGAAGCTTTCTTT,CASSLVSGTGGVGTEAFF
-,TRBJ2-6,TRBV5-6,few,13,TGTGCCAGCAGCTATGGGGGCCCGGGCGTCCTGACTTTC,CASSYGGPGVLTF
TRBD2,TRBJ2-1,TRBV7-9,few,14,TGTGCCAGCAGTTTCCTAGCGGGGACCAATGAGCAGTTCTTC,CASSFLAGTNEQFF
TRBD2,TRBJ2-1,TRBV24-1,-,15,TGTGCCACCAGTGATTTCGGGACTAACTACAATGAGCAGTTCTTC,CATSDFGTNYNEQFF
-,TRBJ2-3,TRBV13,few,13,TGTGCCAGCAGCGCCCGCGGCACAGATACGCAGTATTTT,CASSARGTDTQYF
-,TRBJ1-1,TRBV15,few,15,TGTGCCACCAGCAGAGATCCAGATCGAGGCACTGAAGCTTTCTTT,CATSRDPDRGTEAFF
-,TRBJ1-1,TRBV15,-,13,TGTGCCACCAGCAGGGGGTCTAGGTCTGAAGCTTTCTTT,CATSRGSRSEAFF
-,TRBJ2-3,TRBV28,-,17,TGTGCCAGCACCCAAAGAGGGGTGAGCTTGTATTCAGATACGCAGTATTTT,CASTQRGVSLYSDTQYF
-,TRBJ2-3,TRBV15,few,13,TGTGCCACCAGCAGAGACCGAGCAGATACGCAGTATTTT,CATSRDRADTQYF
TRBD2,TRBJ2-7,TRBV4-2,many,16,TGTGCCAGCAGCCAAGCCGGACTAGCGGGGACCTACGAGCAGTACTTC,CASSQAGLAGTYEQYF
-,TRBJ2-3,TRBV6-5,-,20,TGTGCCAGCAGTTACTCTCCCTACCCCGGGCAGGCGGAAGGTCTAGATACGCAGTATTTT,CASSYSPYPGQAEGLDTQYF
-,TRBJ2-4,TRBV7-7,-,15,TGTGCTAGCAGCCCATTGCGTTCGGCCAAAAACATTCAGTACTTC,CASSPLRSAKNIQYF